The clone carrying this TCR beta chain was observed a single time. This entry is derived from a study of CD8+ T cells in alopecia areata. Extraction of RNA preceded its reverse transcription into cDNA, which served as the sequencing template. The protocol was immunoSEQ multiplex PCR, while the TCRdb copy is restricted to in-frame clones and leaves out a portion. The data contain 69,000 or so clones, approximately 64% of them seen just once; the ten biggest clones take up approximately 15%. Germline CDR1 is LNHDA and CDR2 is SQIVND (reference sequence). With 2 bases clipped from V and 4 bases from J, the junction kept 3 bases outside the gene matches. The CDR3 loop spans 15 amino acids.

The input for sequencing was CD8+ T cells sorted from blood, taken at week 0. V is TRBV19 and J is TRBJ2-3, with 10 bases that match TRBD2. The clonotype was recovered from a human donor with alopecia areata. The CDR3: CASSILLAGSDTQYF. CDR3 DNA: TGTGCCAGTAGTATACTACTAGCGGGGTCAGATACGCAGTATTTT.